These T cell receptor beta chains were read from a single sample in a study of post-analysis software for immune sequencing data. TCRdb reanalysed the PCR reads using MiXCR and keeps one entry per CDR3 protein. The sample includes about 800,000 distinct CDR3 sequences, 25% to 30% of them seen just once. Sequencing used blood. The receptor source for this set is a girl aged 10 to 17 with multiple sclerosis. CDR3s include the opening cysteine and the closing phenylalanine or tryptophan. Each record gives: D gene, clone size, V gene, CDR3 length, J gene, CDR3 DNA, CDR3 protein. D genes are given only for firm matches. Only part of the rows carry a size: once, few, many, or a class if the clone is expanded.

NA,few,TRBV29-1,12,TRBJ2-4,TGCAGCGCCTCAGGGTGGGGAAACATTCAGTACTTC,CSASGWGNIQYF
NA,NA,TRBV19,11,TRBJ1-2,TGTGCCAGTAGTCAGCAGGGTGGCTACACCTTC,CASSQQGGYTF
TRBD1,few,TRBV12-3/TRBV12-4,17,TRBJ2-7,TGTGCCAGCAGTTCCCCCGGCAGGACAGGGGTTCTCTCCGAGCAGTACTTC,CASSSPGRTGVLSEQYF
NA,NA,TRBV7-9,15,TRBJ2-1,TGTGCCAGCAGCTTACTTAGCGGAGCCTACAATGAGCAGTTCTTC,CASSLLSGAYNEQFF
NA,NA,TRBV9,12,TRBJ1-1,TGTGCCAGCAGCGTAGGGAGGTCTGAAGCTTTCTTT,CASSVGRSEAFF
NA,few,TRBV29-1,13,TRBJ1-4,TGCAGCGTCGGGGCCACCTTGGATGAAAAACTGTTTTTT,CSVGATLDEKLFF
TRBD2,few,TRBV20-1,15,TRBJ2-5,TGCAGTGCTACAACGGGACTACTCTTCGGAGAGACCCAGTACTTC,CSATTGLLFGETQYF
TRBD2,NA,TRBV28,17,TRBJ2-7,TGTGCCAGCAGTTCCGCTTCGGGCCCAGCGGGGGGCTACGAGCAGTACTTC,CASSSASGPAGGYEQYF
NA,NA,TRBV7-9,13,TRBJ1-2,TGTGCCAGCAGCTTACCGACAGCCTATGGCTACACCTTC,CASSLPTAYGYTF
NA,NA,TRBV27,16,TRBJ1-6,TGTGCCAGCAGTTCCCCGTGGACAGACTCTAATTCACCCCTCCACTTT,CASSSPWTDSNSPLHF
NA,NA,TRBV7-8,13,TRBJ2-1,TGTGCCAGCAGCACCAACCTAGGGAATGAGCAGTTCTTC,CASSTNLGNEQFF
TRBD1,NA,TRBV10-3,16,TRBJ1-2,TGTGCCATCAGTGGGCCCTATGACAGGGGCGGGACGGGCTACACCTTC,CAISGPYDRGGTGYTF
NA,NA,TRBV20-1,12,TRBJ2-7,TGCAGTGCTAGAGTCGGGGTCTACGAGCAGTACTTC,CSARVGVYEQYF
NA,NA,TRBV4-2,14,TRBJ2-3,TGTGCCAGCAGCCTCGACCTAGCGCCAGATACGCAGTATTTT,CASSLDLAPDTQYF
NA,few,TRBV28,15,TRBJ2-1,TGTGCCAGCATCAACGCCCCCGGGGTCCCGGGGGAGCAGTTCTTC,CASINAPGVPGEQFF
TRBD1,NA,TRBV6-1,17,TRBJ1-5,TGTGCCAGCAGTCCTCGGACAGGGGGCGAAAGCAATCAGCCCCAGCATTTT,CASSPRTGGESNQPQHF
NA,few,TRBV20-1,17,TRBJ2-1,TGCAGTGCCCGCAGAGCCTTGGGGGCCCGGAGCTACAATGAGCAGTTCTTC,CSARRALGARSYNEQFF
TRBD1,NA,TRBV2,14,TRBJ2-7,TGTGCCAGCAGTGCGGTCAGGGGGCCTTACGAGCAGTACTTC,CASSAVRGPYEQYF
NA,few,TRBV7-2,13,TRBJ2-2,TGTGCCAGGGGGTCCGCGAACACCGGGGAGCTGTTTTTT,CARGSANTGELFF
NA,NA,TRBV6-2/TRBV6-3,16,TRBJ2-5,TGTACCAGCGGACAACGGGTCGGACGGACCGGGGGGACCCAGTACTTC,CTSGQRVGRTGGTQYF
NA,NA,TRBV4-1,15,TRBJ1-1,TGCGCCAGCAGCCAACAATGGGGCGCGAACACTGAAGCTTTCTTT,CASSQQWGANTEAFF